This T cell receptor beta chain was sequenced for a study of human T cells and chemical hapten exposure (dated by TCRdb to about 2021). Regarding the complete study: For sensitization, 2% DPC in acetone was applied to a roughly 2 cm by roughly 2 cm area of upper inner arm skin. Peripheral blood TCR repertoire changes were tracked in vivo in alopecia patients during primary and secondary sensitization to the hapten diphenylcyclopropenone (DPC). The libraries were sequenced as a pool, and the TCR yield per sample differed mostly because of small variations in library volumes within the pool. Blood samples were taken from patients before sensitization (week 0) and then at 2, 6 and about 24 weeks after DPC sensitization. Patients additionally received weekly therapeutic DPC doses to the scalp throughout the roughly 23-week study period. The patient cohort, mostly female, included alopecia areata with under or over 50% scalp involvement, alopecia totalis and alopecia universalis. Roughly 30 alopecia patients provided blood for TCR sequencing at one to four time points (pre-sensitization, 2, 6 and 24 weeks). Patch tests used Finn chambers with 0.01% DPC on the upper back, scored after 6 days by International Contact Dermatitis Research Group standards. What the study reported, not specific to this receptor: No change with DPC sensitization was found in the number of TCRs above 1 in 1000 frequency, and no evidence of global repertoire structure alterations was found. Significantly more large CDR3 similarity clusters were formed by expanded TCRs than by pre-sensitization or healthy control sets, consistent with antigen-driven responses. Repeated subsampling changed both the strength of the expansion versus patch-test correlation and the threshold at which the correlation became significant. Patch test score was positively correlated with the number of PT1 expanded TCRs, with significance at thresholds 8, 16 and 32 but not at 4. Alopecia, a presumed autoimmune disease, was present in all patients, so the immune response of the patients might differ from that of healthy individuals.

Notes on this clonotype: The specificity of this receptor is unknown. Base qualities were left out, and no much larger clone turns up one base away.

The library was obtained by RACE. Sequenced on a NextSeq 500. Library preparation attached unique molecular identifiers to individual cDNA molecules for quantitative, reproducible TCR counting. From each blood RNA sample, both TCR alpha and TCR beta chains were sequenced. On the authors' methods: A median of about 87,000 TCRs per sample was observed, with a range of about 23,224 to 700,000. V, J and CDR3 annotation of the TCR reads was performed with the Decombinator software suite. For the PS versus PT1 abundance plots, all samples were subsampled to the same number of TCRs (28,000). TCRs were defined as expanded if absent before sensitization and observed at least eight times at the 2-week time point. TCRdb redid the processing of the public reads, applying fastp at Q25 and MiXCR, and retained in-frame beta chains. Identical CDR3 proteins give one entry, which carries the most common genes and DNA. These V and J calls derive from TCRdb rather than the authors' analysis. The sample table shows 85,000 to 100,000 distinct CDR3 sequences, and roughly 10% are seen once. Of the sample, 3.1% is held by the ten largest clones.

The time point label, as the study defines it: pre-sensitization, week 0. In the paper's terms, the treatment or condition label means: therapeutic diphenylcyclopropenone sensitization with weekly scalp DPC. Blood at each patch-test visit was drawn before the patch test was applied. Eligible patients were aged 18 to 70, diagnosed with alopecia, deemed suitable for DPC therapy, and excluded if pregnant. Total RNA was isolated from unfractionated whole blood collected in Tempus Blood RNA tubes. The junction shows trimming of 5 bases on V and 8 bases on J, and the gene matches do not reach 12 bases of it. CDR1 and CDR2, per the germline V gene, are MDHEN and SYDVKM. The CDR3 runs 15 residues from the cysteine to the phenylalanine. Just the 45-base CDR3 DNA is kept, in frame starting at base 1.

The sequence derives from a woman aged 55-70 years with alopecia areata. Some clones in this sample may be carry-over from other donors' samples. The V and J genes are TRBV28 and TRBJ1-1; TRBD1 agrees with 9 junctional bases. This sample comprised whole blood, obtained in connection with sensitization to the hapten diphenylcyclopropenone (DPC). DNA sequence: TGTGCCAGCAGTGCTCCGGGGACAGGGACAACGGAAGCTTTCTTT. This codes for CASSAPGTGTTEAFF.